These 20 T cell receptor beta chains were sequenced from one sample in a study of T cells after yellow fever vaccination. TCRdb re-called the 5' RACE reads through MiXCR, storing one row per CDR3 protein. The repertoire holds 150,000 to 200,000 distinct CDR3 sequences, with approximately 10% as singletons. Here the sequenced sample was CD8+ T cells sorted from PBMCs, taken 45 days after the yellow fever booster vaccination. The receptor set was obtained from a man aged 18 to 30 who received the YFV17D yellow fever vaccine.

This clonotype was observed a few times. The rearrangement joins TRBV6-6 to TRBJ1-6; 8 bases are a match to TRBD1. The germline CDR1 and CDR2 sequences are MNHNY and SVGAGI (reference sequence). The V gene end was trimmed by 7 bases and the J gene end by 5 bases; junction bases not matched to a gene: 7. The CDR3 contains 15 residues. In nucleotides, the CDR3 is TGTGCCAGCATTCCCAGGGGGCTCCATAATTCACCCCTCCACTTT. Its protein product is CASIPRGLHNSPLHF.

This clonotype was detected many times. The CDR3 region has the DNA TGTGCCAGCAGCTTAGTCGCCAGTGAAGCTTTCTTT. Translated: CASSLVASEAFF. The rearrangement joins TRBV7-6 to TRBJ1-1; unclear D gene. V lost 1 base, J lost 7 bases, and 7 bases lay in between. This CDR3 is built from 12 residues. CDR1 and CDR2 from the germline V gene are SGHVS and FNYEAQ.

This clonotype was observed a handful of times. The J gene is TRBJ2-3, the V gene TRBV4-3; 11 bases line up with TRBD2. This CDR3 region has 14 residues. V dropped 5 bases and J dropped 5; count of bases not matched to a gene: 3. From germline, CDR1 is LGHNA and CDR2 YSLEER. The CDR3 DNA follows: TGCGCCAGCAGCTTTAGCGGGGGGGGAGATACGCAGTATTTT. Protein sequence: CASSFSGGGDTQYF.

The table lists this clonotype with many counts. The genes are TRBV10-2 and TRBJ1-1; no firm D call. The CDR3 runs 13 residues. V dropped 6 bases and J dropped 1 base, with 9 bases sitting between them. From germline, CDR1 is WSHSY and CDR2 SAAADI. The CDR3 DNA sequence: TGCGCCAGCAGCCCCAACAGGAACACTGAAGCTTTCTTT. Protein: CASSPNRNTEAFF.

V usage is TRBV4-3 and J usage is TRBJ1-1; D gene unclear. V lost 0 bases, J lost 3 bases, and 8 bases lay in between. The CDR3 has 14 amino acids. CDR1 is LGHNA, CDR2 YSLEER, per germline. DNA for the CDR3: TGCGCCAGCAGCCAAGATCTCGGGGACACTGAAGCTTTCTTT. Protein product: CASSQDLGDTEAFF.

This clonotype was counted only a few times. V is TRBV14 and J is TRBJ1-6; D uncertain. This CDR3 is built from 15 residues. Trimming shortened V by 2 bases and J by 0 bases, and 5 bases separated the two germline ends. Looked up from germline, CDR1 is SGHDN and CDR2 is FVKESK. Here the CDR3 reads CASSQHISYNSPLHF. The CDR3 DNA reads as TGTGCCAGCAGCCAACATATCTCCTATAATTCACCCCTCCACTTT.

This clonotype was counted only a few times. V is TRBV28 and J is TRBJ1-1; no firm D call. This CDR3 has 15 residues. The germline CDR1 and CDR2 sequences are MDHEN and SYDVKM. Trimming left V 5 bases short and J 0 bases short, with 13 bases between. This CDR3 reads CASSPAHTMNTEAFF. The CDR3 DNA follows: TGTGCCAGCAGTCCAGCTCATACCATGAACACTGAAGCTTTCTTT. Supplemented by reference TRBV28 and TRBJ1-1, the full variable domain reads DVKVTQSSRYLVKRTGEKVFLECVQDMDHENMFWYRQDPGLGLRLIYFSYDVKMKEKGDIPEGYSVSREKKERFSLILESASTNQTSMYLCASSPAHTMNTEAFFGQGTRLTVV.

CDR3 nucleotides: TGTGCCAGCAGTTACGGGGCAGGAAAGCTTCAGTTTAATGAAAAACTGTTTTTT. The encoded protein is CASSYGAGKLQFNEKLFF. The rearrangement joins TRBV6-5 to TRBJ1-4; TRBD1 might be the D (5 bases). V was cut by 2 bases and J by 4 bases, with 20 bases left in between. The CDR3 has 18 residues. Germline V gene data show CDR1 as MNHEY and CDR2 as SVGAGI.

The V gene is TRBV29-1, the J gene TRBJ2-7; TRBD1 might be the D (5 bases). This CDR3 spans 13 amino acids. V lost 3 bases and J lost 3, with 12 bases in between. Germline V gene data show CDR1 as SQVTM and CDR2 as ANQGSEA. The CDR3 bases are TGCAGCGTTGAGGCAGGGCCACTCTACGAGCAGTACTTC. Residues: CSVEAGPLYEQYF.

This chain uses TRBV7-9 with TRBJ1-2, with unresolved D. The CDR3 length is 15 residues. The V gene's germline CDR1 is SEHNR and CDR2 FQNEAQ (reference sequence). Trimming cost V 1 base and J 4 bases, with 13 bases left between them. CDR3 coding DNA: TGTGCCAGCAGCTTAGACCTGGCGGCGTCCTATGGCTACACCTTC. This sequence encodes CASSLDLAASYGYTF.

The genes are TRBV6-2 or TRBV6-3 and TRBJ2-5; TRBD1 is a possible D gene (6 bases). V gave up 5 bases and J gave up 5 bases, with 12 bases separating them. The CDR3 runs 13 residues. Germline V CDR1 and CDR2: MNHEY, SVGEGT. The CDR3 DNA reads as TGTGCCAGCAGTCCCGCAGGGGTCGAGACCCAGTACTTC. Amino acids: CASSPAGVETQYF.

In its sample, this clonotype was seen a few times. At one end the junction does not follow the germline gene, possibly because of a read error. The V gene is TRBV12-3 or TRBV12-4, the J gene TRBJ2-7, with a tentative D call TRBD2 (7 bases). This CDR3 spans 12 amino acids. DNA of the CDR3: TGTGCCAGCACTTTAGGGGGGGCCGAGCAGTACTTC. Its translation: CASTLGGAEQYF.

This chain uses TRBV12-3 or TRBV12-4 with TRBJ1-2, with D maybe TRBD1 (5 bases). V lost 3 bases to trimming and J lost 6 bases, with 14 bases between them. CDR3 size: 14 residues. CDR3 DNA sequence: TGTGCCAGCAGTTTTTTTCAGGGTCGTAATGGCTACACCTTC. Translated: CASSFFQGRNGYTF.

The chain couples TRBV24-1 to TRBJ2-1; D might be TRBD1 or TRBD2, each matching 5 bases. This CDR3 comprises 16 residues. Per the germline V gene, CDR1 is KGHDR and CDR2 is SFDVKD. Trimming removed 0 bases at V and 15 bases at J, with 23 bases between. The CDR3 DNA sequence: TGTGCCACCAGTGATTTGCAACTTGGGACCCCTAGTTCGCCGTTCTTC. It is translated as CATSDLQLGTPSSPFF.

The chain joins TRBV7-9 to TRBJ2-5; maybe TRBD2 (6 bases). CDR1 SEHNR and CDR2 FQNEAQ come from the germline V gene (reference sequence). CDR3 size: 14 residues. The germline V and J ends were trimmed by 5 bases and 2 bases, with 12 bases remaining between them. The CDR3 coding sequence is TGTGCCAGCAGCACCTGGGACTGGCAAGAGACCCAGTACTTC. Translation gives CASSTWDWQETQYF.

This chain connects TRBV6-5 to TRBJ1-6; D is uncertain. The CDR3 consists of 18 residues. Trimming took off 0 bases at V and 0 bases at J, with 12 bases between the two ends. CDR1 is MNHEY, CDR2 SVGAGI, per germline. CDR3 residues: CASSYSGSPSSYNSPLHF. The CDR3 DNA reads TGTGCCAGCAGTTACTCGGGGAGCCCGAGCTCCTATAATTCACCCCTCCACTTT.

A few counts support this clonotype. The chain links TRBV19 to TRBJ2-3; TRBD2 agrees at 7 bases. The length of the CDR3 is 15 residues. CDR1 is LNHDA and CDR2 is SQIVND in the germline V gene (reference sequence). Trimming at V came to 5 bases and at J to 6 bases, leaving 11 bases not matched to a gene. CDR3: CASSYTGGPADTQYF. Here the CDR3 DNA reads TGTGCCAGTAGTTATACGGGGGGTCCCGCGGATACGCAGTATTTT.

In its sample, this clonotype was seen a few times. This may stem from a read error, because a much larger clone lies one nucleotide away. The chain employs TRBV7-9 and TRBJ1-3, with D unclear. V was cut by 2 bases and J by 4 bases, with 3 bases left in between. Germline V CDR1 and CDR2: SEHNR, FQNEAQ (reference sequence). CDR3 length equals 12 residues. The CDR3 coding sequence is TGTGCCAGCAGCTTACCAGGAAACACCATATATTTT. Its protein is CASSLPGNTIYF.

This rearrangement joins TRBV20-1 to TRBJ2-7, with TRBD1 as a possible D gene (5 bases). Deletions cut 0 bases from V and 6 bases from J, with 18 bases between. Germline assignment: CDR1 DFQATT and CDR2 SNEGSKA (reference sequence). CDR3 length: 15 residues. The CDR3 here is CSAREFAGDSLEQYF. CDR3 DNA sequence: TGCAGTGCTAGAGAATTCGCAGGTGACAGTCTCGAGCAGTACTTC.

This clonotype was counted a few times. The CDR3 DNA reads TGTGCCAGCTTCTCGGGGCGGCAACCTCGTAGGGGGGTCTACGAGCAGTACGTC. This gives the protein CASFSGRQPRRGVYEQYV. V usage is TRBV6-2 or TRBV6-3 and J usage is TRBJ2-7, with D tentatively TRBD1 or TRBD2 (6 bases each). Germline V gene lookup returns CDR1 MNHEY and CDR2 SVGEGT. Trimming took off 8 bases at V and 3 bases at J, with 29 bases between the two ends. This CDR3 has 18 residues.